This TCR beta chain was found in a study of blood T cell repertoires in COVID-19. Study background: Sites across the United States, Italy and Spain contributed samples from acute and convalescent COVID-19. T cells, B-cell-depleted T cells, or PBMCs supplied cDNA or gDNA.

Trimming took 3 bases from V and 4 from J; bases not matched to a gene: 10. CDR1 and CDR2 from the germline V gene are SGHTS and YDEGEE. The CDR3 is 16 amino acids. Original analysis: Estimates of nucleated cell counts were drawn from the amplification of reference gene primers. Measured with immunoSEQ multiplex PCR; TCRdb has only the in-frame clones, and not every one. That table furnishes V, J and clone size, whereas the DNA furnished D and trimming. The sample holds 85,000 to 130,000 clones; about 89% are singletons and the top ten take 15%. The clonotype comes from a man aged 45-65 years with acute or convalescent COVID-19. The sequenced sample consisted of peripheral blood. The chain carries TRBV5-8 and TRBJ1-1; 9 nucleotides align to TRBD1. CDR3 region: CASSSRGQGWSTEAFF. As DNA, the CDR3 is TGTGCCAGCAGCTCCCGGGGACAGGGATGGAGCACTGAAGCTTTCTTT. Complete variable domain (other parts from reference TRBV5-8 and TRBJ1-1): EAGVTQSPTHLIKTRGQQATLRCSPISGHTSVYWYQQALGLGLQFLLWYDEGEERNRGNFPPRFSGRQFPNYSSELNVNALELEDSALYLCASSSRGQGWSTEAFFGQGTRLTVV.